This TCR beta chain is from a study of response to subunit inactivated influenza vaccine. Germline lookup yields CDR1 MDHEN and CDR2 SYDVKM. This CDR3 spans 15 amino acids. Trimming stripped 4 bases from V and 8 bases from J, with 20 bases between. Comments on this clonotype: Its specificity is unknown.

In TCRdb, the RT-PCR reads were re-called with MiXCR into one record per CDR3 protein. The table lists some 500,000 distinct CDR3 sequences, approximately 15% of them singletons, with less than 4% in the top ten. Findings and caveats of the study: The authors offered the suggestion that each seasonal influenza vaccination recruits few new T cells.

The specimen was CD4+ T cells sorted from PBMCs, collected 23 to 25 months after vaccination. The TCR originated in a man aged 50-75 years who received an inactivated influenza vaccine. The rearrangement joins TRBV28 to TRBJ1-2; perhaps TRBD1 as D (5 bases). CDR3 DNA: TGTGCCAGCAGTTGGGGAATCGGCAGGGATGAAGGCTACACCTTC. Translation gives CASSWGIGRDEGYTF.